What follows describes a single T cell receptor beta chain. Its antigen is unidentified. The sample belongs to a study of cytomegalovirus exposure and HLA in healthy donors. Study overall: Unique TCR beta sequences numbering approximately 100 million came from some 200 million T cells in an earlier analysis.

Vbeta (60) and Jbeta (13) primers were used in the PCR. Some clones are missing from TCRdb's copy, which holds only in-frame ones; the method was immunoSEQ multiplex PCR. The sample yields some 190,000 clones, around 67% seen once. This CDR3 contains 14 residues. V lost 5 bases and J 7 bases, leaving 17 bases between the germline ends. Germline loops: CDR1 MNHEY, CDR2 SVGAGI. Study-level findings and limits: A missense variant in DCLRE1C was later tied to TCR beta V- and J-gene trimming.

This chain uses TRBV6-5 with TRBJ1-2, with unresolved D. Material: PBMCs. The origin of this receptor is a woman in her twenties or thirties in good health and CMV-seropositive. Here the CDR3 DNA reads TGTGCCAGCAGTCCCGCGGCGGGGTATGGTGGCTACACCTTC. The encoded protein is CASSPAAGYGGYTF.